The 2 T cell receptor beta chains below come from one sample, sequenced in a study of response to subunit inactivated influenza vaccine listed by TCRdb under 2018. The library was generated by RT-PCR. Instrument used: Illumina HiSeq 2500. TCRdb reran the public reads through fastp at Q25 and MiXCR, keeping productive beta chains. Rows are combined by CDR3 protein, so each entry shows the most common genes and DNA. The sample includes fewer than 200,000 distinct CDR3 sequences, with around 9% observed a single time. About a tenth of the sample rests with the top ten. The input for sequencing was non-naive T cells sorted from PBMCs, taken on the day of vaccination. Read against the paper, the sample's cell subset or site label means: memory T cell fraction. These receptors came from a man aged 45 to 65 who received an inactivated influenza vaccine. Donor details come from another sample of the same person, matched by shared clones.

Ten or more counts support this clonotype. This CDR3 is CASSLGGQGVTDTQYF. In DNA, the CDR3 is TGCGCCAGCAGCTTGGGGGGACAGGGGGTCACAGATACGCAGTATTTT. The V and J genes are TRBV5-1 and TRBJ2-3; 11 bases line up with TRBD1. The CDR3 has 16 residues. J lost 2 bases, V lost 0 bases, and 2 bases had no gene match. The germline gives CDR1 SGHRS, CDR2 YFSETQ.

In DNA, the CDR3 is TGTGCCAGCAGCTTAGCGGGCCCGGACACAGATACGCAGTATTTT. Translated, it gives CASSLAGPDTDTQYF. The V and J genes are TRBV7-9 and TRBJ2-3; no firm D call. Germline V gives CDR1 SEHNR, CDR2 FQNEAQ (reference sequence). The CDR3 loop spans 15 amino acids. With 0 bases removed from V and 2 bases from J, the gap between germline ends came to 9 bases.